This TCR beta chain was documented in a study of T cell changes during pregnancy in multiple sclerosis. The method was immunoSEQ multiplex PCR; TCRdb's version includes in-frame clones alone and lacks a portion of them. The data hold fewer than 90,000 clones, with just under 95% observed a single time. Germline CDR1 and CDR2: MNHEY and SVGAGI. V was clipped by 0 bases and J by 8 bases, with 7 bases between them. This CDR3 has 12 amino acids. The J gene is TRBJ1-1, the V gene TRBV6-5, with D possibly matching TRBD1 (5 bases). The origin of this receptor is a female donor with multiple sclerosis, enrolled in a pregnancy study. The input for sequencing was peripheral blood, taken in the third trimester of pregnancy. CDR3 coding DNA: TGTGCCAGCAGTTACTCTGCAGGGGAAGCTTTCTTT. This encodes CASSYSAGEAFF.